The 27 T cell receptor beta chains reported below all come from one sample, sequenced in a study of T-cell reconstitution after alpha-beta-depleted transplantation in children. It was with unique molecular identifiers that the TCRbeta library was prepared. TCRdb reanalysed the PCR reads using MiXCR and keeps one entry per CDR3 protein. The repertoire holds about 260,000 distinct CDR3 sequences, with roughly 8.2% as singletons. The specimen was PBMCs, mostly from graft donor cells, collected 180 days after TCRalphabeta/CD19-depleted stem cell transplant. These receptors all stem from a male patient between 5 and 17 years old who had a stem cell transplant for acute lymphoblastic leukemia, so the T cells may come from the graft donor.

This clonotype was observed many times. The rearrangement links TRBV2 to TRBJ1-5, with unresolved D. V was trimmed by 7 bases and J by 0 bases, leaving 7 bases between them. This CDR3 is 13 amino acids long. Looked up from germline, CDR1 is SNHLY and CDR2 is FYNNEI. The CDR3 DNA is TGTGCCAGCACTATTTATAGCAATCAGCCCCAGCATTTT. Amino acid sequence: CASTIYSNQPQHF.

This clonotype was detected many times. CDR3 DNA: TGTGCCAGCAGTTCACAGGGAGACACTGAAGCTTTCTTT. Translating it yields CASSSQGDTEAFF. This chain uses TRBV7-6 with TRBJ1-1; D is possibly TRBD1 (6 bases). Germline assignment: CDR1 SGHVS and CDR2 FNYEAQ. V lost 6 bases and J 3 bases, leaving 11 bases between the germline ends. The CDR3 has 13 amino acids.

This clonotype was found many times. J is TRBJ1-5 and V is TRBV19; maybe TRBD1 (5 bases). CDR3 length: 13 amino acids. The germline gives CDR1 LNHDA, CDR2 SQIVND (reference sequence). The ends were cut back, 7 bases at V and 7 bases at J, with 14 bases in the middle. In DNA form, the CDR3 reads TGTGCCAGTACCAAGAGGGACGGCCAGCCCCAGCATTTT. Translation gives CASTKRDGQPQHF. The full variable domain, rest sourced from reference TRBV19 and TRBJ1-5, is DGGITQSPKYLFRKEGQNVTLSCEQNLNHDAMYWYRQDPGQGLRLIYYSQIVNDFQKGDIAEGYSVSREKKESFPLTVTSAQKNPTAFYLCASTKRDGQPQHFGDGTRLSIL.

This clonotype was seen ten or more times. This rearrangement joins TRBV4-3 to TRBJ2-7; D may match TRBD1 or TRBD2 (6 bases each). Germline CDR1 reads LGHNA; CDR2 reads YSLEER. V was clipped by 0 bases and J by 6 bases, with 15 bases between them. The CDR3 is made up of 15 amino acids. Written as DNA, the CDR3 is TGCGCCAGCAGCCAAGATTTCCGGGGGCGCGTCGAGCAGTACTTC. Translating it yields CASSQDFRGRVEQYF.

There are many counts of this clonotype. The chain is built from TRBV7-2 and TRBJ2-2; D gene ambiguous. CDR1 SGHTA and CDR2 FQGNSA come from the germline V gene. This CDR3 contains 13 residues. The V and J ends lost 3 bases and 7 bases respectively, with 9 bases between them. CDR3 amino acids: CASSFLDLGELFF. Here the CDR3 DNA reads TGTGCCAGCAGCTTTCTGGACCTCGGGGAGCTGTTTTTT.

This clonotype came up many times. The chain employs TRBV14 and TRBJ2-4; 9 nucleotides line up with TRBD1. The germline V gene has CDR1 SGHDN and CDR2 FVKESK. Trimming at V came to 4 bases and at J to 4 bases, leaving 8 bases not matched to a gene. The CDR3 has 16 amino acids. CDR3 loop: CASSPGQGRRKNIQYF. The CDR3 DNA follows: TGTGCCAGCAGCCCCGGACAGGGGAGGAGGAAAAACATTCAGTACTTC.

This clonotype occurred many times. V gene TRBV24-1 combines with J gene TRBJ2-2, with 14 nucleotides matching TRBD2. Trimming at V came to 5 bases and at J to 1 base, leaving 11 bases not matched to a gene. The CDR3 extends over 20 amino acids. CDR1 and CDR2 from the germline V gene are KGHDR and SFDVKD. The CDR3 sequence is CATSARALTSGRVNTGELFF. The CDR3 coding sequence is TGTGCCACCAGTGCTCGGGCCTTGACTAGCGGGAGGGTGAACACCGGGGAGCTGTTTTTT.

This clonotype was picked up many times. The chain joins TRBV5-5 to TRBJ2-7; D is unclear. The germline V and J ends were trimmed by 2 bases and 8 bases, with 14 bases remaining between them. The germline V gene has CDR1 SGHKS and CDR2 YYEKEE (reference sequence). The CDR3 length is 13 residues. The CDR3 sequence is CASSFPTGFQQYF. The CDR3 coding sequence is TGTGCCAGCAGCTTCCCGACCGGGTTTCAGCAGTACTTC. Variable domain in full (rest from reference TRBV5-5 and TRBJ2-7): DAGVTQSPTHLIKTRGQQVTLRCSPISGHKSVSWYQQVLGQGPQFIFQYYEKEERGRGNFPDRFSARQFPNYSSELNVNALLLGDSALYLCASSFPTGFQQYFGPGTRLTVT.

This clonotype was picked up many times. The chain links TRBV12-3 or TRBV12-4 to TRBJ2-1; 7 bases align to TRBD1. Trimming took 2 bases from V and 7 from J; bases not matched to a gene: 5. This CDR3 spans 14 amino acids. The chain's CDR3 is CASSLLDRDNEQFF. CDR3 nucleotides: TGTGCCAGCAGTTTACTTGACAGGGATAATGAGCAGTTCTTC.

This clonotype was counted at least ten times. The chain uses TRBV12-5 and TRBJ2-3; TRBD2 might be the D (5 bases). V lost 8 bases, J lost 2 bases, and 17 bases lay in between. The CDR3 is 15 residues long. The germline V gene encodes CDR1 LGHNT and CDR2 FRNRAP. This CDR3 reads CASRLGSSDTDTQYF. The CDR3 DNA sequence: TGTGCTAGTCGGCTGGGGAGTAGCGACACAGATACGCAGTATTTT.

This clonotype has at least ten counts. CDR3 bases: TGTGCCAGCAGCCACCCCCGGACGCTAAGCTCCTACGAGCAGTACTTC. This translates into CASSHPRTLSSYEQYF. V and J are TRBV28 and TRBJ2-7, with D unresolved. Per the germline V gene, CDR1 is MDHEN and CDR2 is SYDVKM. V was trimmed by 6 bases and J by 0 bases, leaving 18 bases between them. The CDR3 length is 16 residues. The whole variable domain, filled in from reference TRBV28 and TRBJ2-7, reads DVKVTQSSRYLVKRTGEKVFLECVQDMDHENMFWYRQDPGLGLRLIYFSYDVKMKEKGDIPEGYSVSREKKERFSLILESASTNQTSMYLCASSHPRTLSSYEQYFGPGTRLTVT.

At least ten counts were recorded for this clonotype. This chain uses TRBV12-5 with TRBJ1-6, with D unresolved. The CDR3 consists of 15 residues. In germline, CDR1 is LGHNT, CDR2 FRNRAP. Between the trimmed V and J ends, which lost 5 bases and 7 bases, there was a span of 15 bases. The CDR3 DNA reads TGTGCTAGTGGTCCCTCGGACGGTCGGAATTCACCCCTCCACTTT. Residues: CASGPSDGRNSPLHF.

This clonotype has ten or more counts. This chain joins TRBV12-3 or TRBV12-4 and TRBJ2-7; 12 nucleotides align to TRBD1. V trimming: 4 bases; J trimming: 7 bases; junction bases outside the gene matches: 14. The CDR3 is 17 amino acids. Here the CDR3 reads CASSSLRDRGRRREQYF. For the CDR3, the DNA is TGTGCCAGCAGTTCCCTTCGGGACAGGGGGCGCAGGAGGGAGCAGTACTTC.

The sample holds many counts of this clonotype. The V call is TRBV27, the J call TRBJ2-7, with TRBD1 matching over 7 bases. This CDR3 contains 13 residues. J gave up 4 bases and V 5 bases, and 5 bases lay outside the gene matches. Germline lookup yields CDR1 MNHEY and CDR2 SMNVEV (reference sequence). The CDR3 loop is CASSPPGGYEQYF. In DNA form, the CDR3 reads TGTGCCAGCAGTCCACCAGGGGGATACGAGCAGTACTTC.

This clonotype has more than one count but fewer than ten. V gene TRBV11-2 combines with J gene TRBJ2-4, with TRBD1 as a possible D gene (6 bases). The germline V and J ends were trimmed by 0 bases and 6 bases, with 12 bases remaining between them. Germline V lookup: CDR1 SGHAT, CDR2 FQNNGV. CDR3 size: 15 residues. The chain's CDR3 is CASSLDLDRLNIQYF. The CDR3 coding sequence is TGTGCCAGCAGCTTAGACCTAGACAGGTTAAACATTCAGTACTTC.

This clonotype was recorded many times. CDR3 sequence reads: CAISGTNEQFF. CDR3 coding DNA: TGTGCCATCAGTGGCACGAATGAGCAGTTCTTC. V usage is TRBV10-3 and J usage is TRBJ2-1, with D hard to call. V was trimmed by 4 bases and J by 7 bases, leaving 5 bases between them. The germline V gene has CDR1 ENHRY and CDR2 SYGVKD. This CDR3 has 11 amino acids.

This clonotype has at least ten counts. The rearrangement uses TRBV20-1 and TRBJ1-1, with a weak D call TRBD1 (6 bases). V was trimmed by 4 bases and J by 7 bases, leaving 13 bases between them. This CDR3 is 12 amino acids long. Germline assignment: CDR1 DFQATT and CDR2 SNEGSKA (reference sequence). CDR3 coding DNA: TGCAGTGCTACCGAGGACAGCCGTGAAGCTTTCTTT. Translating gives CSATEDSREAFF.

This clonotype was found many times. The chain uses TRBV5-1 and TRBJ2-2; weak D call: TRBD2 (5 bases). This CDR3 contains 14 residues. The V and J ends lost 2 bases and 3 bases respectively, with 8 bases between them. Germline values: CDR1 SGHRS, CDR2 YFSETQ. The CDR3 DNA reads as TGCGCCAGCAGCTTACCGGGGTACACCGGGGAGCTGTTTTTT. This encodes CASSLPGYTGELFF.

The CDR3 loop is CASSRLGPQETQYF. In DNA form, the CDR3 reads TGTGCCAGCAGCCGCCTGGGACCCCAAGAGACCCAGTACTTC. This sequence joins TRBV3-1 and TRBJ2-5; D may correspond to TRBD1 or TRBD2 (5 bases each). The CDR3 is 14 amino acids. Trimming left V 4 bases short and J 1 base short, with 10 bases between. Germline CDR1 and CDR2: LGHDT and YNNKEL (reference sequence).

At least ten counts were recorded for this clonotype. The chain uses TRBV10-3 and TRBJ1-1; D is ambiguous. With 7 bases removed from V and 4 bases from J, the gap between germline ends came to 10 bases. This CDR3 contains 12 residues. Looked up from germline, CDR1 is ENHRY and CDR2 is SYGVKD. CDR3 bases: TGTGCCATCACCTCGAAGGGCACTGAAGCTTTCTTT. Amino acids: CAITSKGTEAFF.

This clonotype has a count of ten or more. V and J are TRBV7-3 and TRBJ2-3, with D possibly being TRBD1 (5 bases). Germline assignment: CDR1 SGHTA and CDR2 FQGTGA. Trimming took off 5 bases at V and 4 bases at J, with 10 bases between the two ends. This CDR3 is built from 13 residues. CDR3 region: CASSPQGADTQYF. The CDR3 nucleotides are TGTGCCAGCAGCCCCCAAGGGGCAGATACGCAGTATTTT.

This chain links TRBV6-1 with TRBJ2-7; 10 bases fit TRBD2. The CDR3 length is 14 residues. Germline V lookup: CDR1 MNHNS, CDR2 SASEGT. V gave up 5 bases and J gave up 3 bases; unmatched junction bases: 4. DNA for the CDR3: TGTGCCAGCAGTATAGCGGGAGGTGTCTACGAGCAGTACTTC. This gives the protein CASSIAGGVYEQYF.

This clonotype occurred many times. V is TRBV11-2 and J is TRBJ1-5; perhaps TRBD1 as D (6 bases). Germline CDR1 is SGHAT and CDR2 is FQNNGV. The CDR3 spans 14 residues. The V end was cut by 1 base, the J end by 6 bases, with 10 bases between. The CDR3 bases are TGTGCCAGCAGCTTAGGGAGGGGGTCTCAGCCCCAGCATTTT. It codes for CASSLGRGSQPQHF.

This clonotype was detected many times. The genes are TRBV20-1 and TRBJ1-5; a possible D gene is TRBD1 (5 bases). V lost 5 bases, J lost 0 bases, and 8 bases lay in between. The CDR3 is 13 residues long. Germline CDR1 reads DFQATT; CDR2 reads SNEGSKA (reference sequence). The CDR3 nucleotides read TGCAGTGCTGGGGCGGATAGCAATCAGCCCCAGCATTTT. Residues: CSAGADSNQPQHF.

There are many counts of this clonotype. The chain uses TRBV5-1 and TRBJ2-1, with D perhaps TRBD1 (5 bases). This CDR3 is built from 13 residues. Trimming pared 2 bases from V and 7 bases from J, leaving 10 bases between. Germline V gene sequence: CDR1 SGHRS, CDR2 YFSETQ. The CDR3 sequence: CASSFRGMNEQFF. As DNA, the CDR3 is TGCGCCAGCAGCTTTAGGGGCATGAATGAGCAGTTCTTC.

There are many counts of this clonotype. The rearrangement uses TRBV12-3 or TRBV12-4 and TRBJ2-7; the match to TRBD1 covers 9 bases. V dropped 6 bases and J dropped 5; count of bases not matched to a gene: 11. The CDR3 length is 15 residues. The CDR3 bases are TGTGCCAGCAGCTCCGGGGGGACAGGGTTTAACGAGCAGTACTTC. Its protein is CASSSGGTGFNEQYF.

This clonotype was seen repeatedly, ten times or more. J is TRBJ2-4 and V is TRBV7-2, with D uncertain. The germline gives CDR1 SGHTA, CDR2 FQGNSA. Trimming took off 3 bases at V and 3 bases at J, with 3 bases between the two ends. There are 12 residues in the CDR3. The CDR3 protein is CASSFDKNIQYF. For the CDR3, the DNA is TGTGCCAGCAGCTTCGACAAAAACATTCAGTACTTC.